These 21 T cell receptor beta chains were sequenced from one sample in a study of early T cells in non-severe SARS-CoV-2 infection. TCRdb reprocessed the 5' RACE reads with MiXCR, giving one entry per CDR3 protein. The sample consists of 50,000 to 65,000 distinct CDR3 sequences, about 8.9% of them appearing once. The source material was whole blood. Receptors originate from an adult who was a healthcare worker with PCR-confirmed SARS-CoV-2 infection or an uninfected control (not recorded which).

This clonotype was found a few times. V and J are TRBV18 and TRBJ2-1, with unresolved D. The CDR3 sequence is 11 residues long. Per germline, CDR1 KGHSH and CDR2 LQKENI. V was shortened by 6 bases and J by 8 bases, with 8 bases between the two germline ends. DNA for the CDR3: TGTGCCAGCTCCCAAGAGCATGAGCAGTTCTTC. It yields the protein CASSQEHEQFF.

This clonotype was seen ten or more times. This rearrangement joins TRBV7-9 to TRBJ2-3, with D unclear. The CDR3 covers 14 residues. V gave up 4 bases and J gave up 2 bases, with 10 bases separating them. CDR1 is SEHNR, CDR2 FQNEAQ, per germline (reference sequence). The CDR3 coding sequence is TGTGCCAGCAGCTCCGGATTAAACACAGATACGCAGTATTTT. As protein: CASSSGLNTDTQYF. The full variable domain, its missing parts supplied by reference TRBV7-9 and TRBJ2-3, is DTGVSQNPRHKITKRGQNVTFRCDPISEHNRLYWYRQTLGQGPEFLTYFQNEAQLEKSRLLSDRFSAERPKGSFSTLEIQRTEQGDSAMYLCASSSGLNTDTQYFGPGTRLTVL.

This clonotype was seen at least ten times. The chain combines TRBV6-2 or TRBV6-3 with TRBJ2-7, with 8 bases that match TRBD1. V gave up 7 bases and J gave up 1 base; unmatched junction bases: 6. Germline values: CDR1 MNHEY, CDR2 SVGEGT. This CDR3 is 14 amino acids long. CDR3 nucleotide sequence: TGTGCCAGCAAGACAGGGGTGACGTCCTACGAGCAGTACTTC. This sequence encodes CASKTGVTSYEQYF.

The sample holds many counts of this clonotype. The chain has TRBV6-2 or TRBV6-3 and TRBJ2-2; D gene unclear. Trimming pared 6 bases from V and 0 bases from J, leaving 8 bases between. The V gene's germline CDR1 is MNHEY and CDR2 SVGEGT. This CDR3 is 14 amino acids long. The CDR3 spells CASRIQPNTGELFF. CDR3 in DNA: TGTGCCAGCAGAATTCAGCCGAACACCGGGGAGCTGTTTTTT.

The rearrangement joins TRBV29-1 to TRBJ2-1; tentative D call: TRBD2 (5 bases). The ends were cut back, 4 bases at V and 7 bases at J, with 8 bases in the middle. Germline V gene lookup returns CDR1 SQVTM and CDR2 ANQGSEA. This CDR3 is built from 11 residues. The CDR3, as DNA: TGCAGCGTTGCGAGGGATAATGAGCAGTTCTTC. It yields the protein CSVARDNEQFF.

The chain uses TRBV28 and TRBJ2-7; no clear D gene. Germline lookup yields CDR1 MDHEN and CDR2 SYDVKM. Between the trimmed V and J ends, which lost 3 bases and 6 bases, there was a span of 9 bases. CDR3 length: 12 amino acids. This CDR3 reads CASSLWSVEQYF. The CDR3 DNA reads as TGTGCCAGCAGTTTGTGGTCCGTCGAGCAGTACTTC. The complete variable domain, with remaining parts taken from reference TRBV28 and TRBJ2-7, reads DVKVTQSSRYLVKRTGEKVFLECVQDMDHENMFWYRQDPGLGLRLIYFSYDVKMKEKGDIPEGYSVSREKKERFSLILESASTNQTSMYLCASSLWSVEQYFGPGTRLTVT.

This clonotype was observed a single time. This chain joins TRBV7-9 and TRBJ2-5, with TRBD2 matching over 9 bases. The germline V gene encodes CDR1 SEHNR and CDR2 FQNEAQ (reference sequence). The CDR3 runs to 14 residues. Unmatched junction bases numbered 5, after V lost 5 bases and J lost 4 bases. The CDR3 bases are TGTGCCAGCAGCCCAGGGACTAGCAGAGAGACCCAGTACTTC. It translates to CASSPGTSRETQYF. Combining the CDR3 with reference TRBV7-9 and TRBJ2-5 gives the whole variable domain DTGVSQNPRHKITKRGQNVTFRCDPISEHNRLYWYRQTLGQGPEFLTYFQNEAQLEKSRLLSDRFSAERPKGSFSTLEIQRTEQGDSAMYLCASSPGTSRETQYFGPGTRLLVL.

This clonotype was recorded many times. The gene calls are TRBV3-1 and TRBJ2-7; D is possibly TRBD1 or TRBD2 (5 bases each). There are 13 residues in the CDR3. V was pared by 4 bases and J by 0 bases, with 7 bases between. CDR1 LGHDT and CDR2 YNNKEL come from the germline V gene (reference sequence). The CDR3 loop reads CASSRDHSYEQYF. The CDR3 DNA follows: TGTGCCAGCAGCCGGGACCACTCCTACGAGCAGTACTTC.

The V call is TRBV30, the J call TRBJ1-2; D is perhaps TRBD1 (6 bases). The CDR3 length is 12 residues. The V and J ends lost 5 bases and 2 bases respectively, with 9 bases between them. Germline-derived CDR1 and CDR2 are GTSNPN and SVGIG (reference sequence). Here the CDR3 DNA reads TGTGCCTGGCGGACAGCAAACTATGGCTACACCTTC. Translated, it gives CAWRTANYGYTF.

V usage is TRBV29-1 and J usage is TRBJ1-1; TRBD1 is a possible D gene (5 bases). Germline assignment: CDR1 SQVTM and CDR2 ANQGSEA. V lost 4 bases and J 3 bases, leaving 9 bases between the germline ends. The CDR3 has 12 amino acids. CDR3 sequence reads: CSVARGDTEAFF. CDR3 in DNA: TGCAGCGTTGCGAGGGGCGACACTGAAGCTTTCTTT.

This clonotype was seen at least ten times. The chain carries TRBV7-2 and TRBJ2-7, with 7 bases fitting TRBD1. Losses at the gene ends were 5 bases for V and 0 bases for J; bases not matched to a gene: 4. The CDR3 is made up of 14 amino acids. Germline CDR1 and CDR2: SGHTA and FQGNSA. As DNA, the CDR3 is TGTGCCAGCAGCCAAACAGGGGTCTCCTACGAGCAGTACTTC. It codes for CASSQTGVSYEQYF.

This clonotype came up many times. V gene TRBV9 combines with J gene TRBJ1-5, with D unresolved. The CDR3 sequence is 14 residues long. V was pared by 0 bases and J by 2 bases, with 6 bases between. Germline CDR1 SGDLS, CDR2 YYNGEE. The CDR3 DNA reads as TGTGCCAGCAGCGTAGCGCGGGGCAATCAGCCCCAGCATTTT. Residues: CASSVARGNQPQHF.

The chain has TRBV5-5 and TRBJ1-1; 12 bases are a match to TRBD1. CDR3 length equals 17 residues. Germline-derived CDR1 and CDR2 are SGHKS and YYEKEE (reference sequence). Trimming at V came to 5 bases and at J to 1 base, leaving 9 bases not matched to a gene. Written as DNA, the CDR3 is TGTGCCAGCAGTCCGGGACAGGGGGCGAAAGGGAACACTGAAGCTTTCTTT. Its translation is CASSPGQGAKGNTEAFF.

This clonotype was picked up a small number of times. The rearrangement links TRBV7-2 to TRBJ1-1; the D is unclear. V lost 8 bases and J lost 4, with 14 bases in between. Germline values: CDR1 SGHTA, CDR2 FQGNSA. The CDR3 runs 13 residues. The CDR3 is CASLLNYGTEAFF. The CDR3 DNA sequence: TGTGCCAGCCTTTTAAATTACGGCACTGAAGCTTTCTTT.

In its sample, this clonotype was seen many times. The chain has TRBV7-8 and TRBJ1-6; TRBD1 is a possible D gene (5 bases). Germline V CDR1 and CDR2: SGHVS, FQNEAQ. The CDR3 runs to 16 residues. The ends were cut back, 4 bases at V and 2 bases at J, with 12 bases in the middle. The CDR3 DNA follows: TGTGCCAGCAGCTCCTCTCGGGGCACCTATAATTCACCCCTCCACTTT. Protein: CASSSSRGTYNSPLHF. Full variable domain (missing parts from reference TRBV7-8 and TRBJ1-6): GAGVSQSPRYKVAKRGQDVALRCDPISGHVSLFWYQQALGQGPEFLTYFQNEAQLDKSGLPSDRFFAERPEGSVSTLKIQRTQQEDSAVYLCASSSSRGTYNSPLHFGNGTRLTVT.

This clonotype was detected many times. The chain recombines TRBV7-2 with TRBJ1-2; 7 bases are a match to TRBD1. Germline assignment: CDR1 SGHTA and CDR2 FQGNSA. The CDR3 is 15 residues long. V was pared by 4 bases and J by 5 bases, with 10 bases of the junction left unmatched. The CDR3 sequence is CASSSPEQGGYGYTF. CDR3 bases: TGTGCCAGCAGCTCACCAGAGCAGGGGGGTTATGGCTACACCTTC.

The table lists this clonotype with many counts. This chain links TRBV28 with TRBJ2-6; D unresolved. Trimming cost V 3 bases and J 1 base, with 7 bases left between them. The CDR3 loop spans 15 amino acids. Germline CDR1 is MDHEN and CDR2 is SYDVKM. The CDR3 sequence is CASSFFSSGANVLTF. Written as DNA, the CDR3 is TGTGCCAGCAGTTTTTTCAGTTCTGGGGCCAACGTCCTGACTTTC.

There are many counts of this clonotype. The CDR3 protein is CASSLTGQRSPLHF. CDR3 coding DNA: TGTGCCAGCAGTTTAACAGGACAGCGGTCACCCCTCCACTTT. V gene TRBV28 combines with J gene TRBJ1-6; a weak D match, TRBD1 (6 bases). CDR1 is MDHEN, CDR2 SYDVKM, per germline. The length of the CDR3 is 14 residues. V gave up 2 bases and J gave up 10 bases, with 12 bases separating them.

This clonotype was counted a few times. This rearrangement joins TRBV24-1 to TRBJ2-2; D could derive from TRBD1 or TRBD2 (6 bases each). The germline gives CDR1 KGHDR, CDR2 SFDVKD. CDR3 size: 14 residues. V was pared by 10 bases and J by 4 bases, with 15 bases between. The CDR3 sequence: CATTSGGGTGELFF. CDR3 DNA: TGTGCCACAACAAGCGGAGGGGGCACCGGGGAGCTGTTTTTT.

V usage is TRBV6-5 and J usage is TRBJ2-7; 8 nucleotides line up with TRBD1. This CDR3 has 15 amino acids. V dropped 8 bases and J dropped 3; count of bases not matched to a gene: 12. The germline CDR1 and CDR2 sequences are MNHEY and SVGAGI. CDR3 DNA sequence: TGTGCCAGCCTCGACATTCGACAGGGGAGCTACGAGCAGTACTTC. Translation gives CASLDIRQGSYEQYF.

This clonotype was detected many times. This rearrangement joins TRBV7-8 to TRBJ2-4; D is uncertain. This CDR3 spans 12 amino acids. The V gene's germline CDR1 is SGHVS and CDR2 FQNEAQ. V was cut by 0 bases and J by 9 bases, with 6 bases left in between. The CDR3 DNA sequence: TGTGCCAGCAGCTTAGCGGATCGCATTCAGTACTTC. Protein product: CASSLADRIQYF.